Below, 13 T cell receptor beta chains from the same sample are listed, as sequenced in a study of blood T cell repertoires in COVID-19. TCRdb's copy holds only in-frame clones and misses some; the assay was immunoSEQ multiplex PCR. The table shows more than 300,000 clones, with approximately 91% occurring only once. Sequenced input: PBMCs or T cells enriched from blood (not recorded which). These receptor sequences come from a woman aged 25 to 45 who had been exposed to COVID-19.

The chain uses TRBV5-4 and TRBJ1-1; no definite D call. From germline, CDR1 is SGHNT and CDR2 YYREEE (reference sequence). Trimming cost V 4 bases and J 0 bases, with 10 bases left between them. This CDR3 is 14 amino acids long. CDR3 residues: CASSASSMNTEAFF. The CDR3 nucleotides are TGTGCCAGCAGCGCGAGTTCCATGAACACTGAAGCTTTCTTT.

This clone was observed a single time. V usage is TRBV9 and J usage is TRBJ2-7, with 13 bases that match TRBD2. This CDR3 contains 15 residues. Trimming removed 3 bases from V and 4 bases from J; junction bases left unmatched: 4. The germline V gene has CDR1 SGDLS and CDR2 YYNGEE. Written as DNA, the CDR3 is TGTGCCAGCAGCGCAGGGACTAGCGGGGTTTACGAGCAGTACTTC. This translates into CASSAGTSGVYEQYF. Filled out from reference TRBV9 and TRBJ2-7, the complete variable domain reads DSGVTQTPKHLITATGQRVTLRCSPRSGDLSVYWYQQSLDQGLQFLIQYYNGEERAKGNILERFSAQQFPDLHSELNLSSLELGDSALYFCASSAGTSGVYEQYFGPGTRLTVT.

V gene TRBV7-3 combines with J gene TRBJ2-2; tentative D call: TRBD2 (5 bases). The V gene lost 1 base and the J gene lost 7 bases, with 10 bases spanning the gap. The germline V gene has CDR1 SGHTA and CDR2 FQGTGA. This CDR3 is built from 14 residues. CDR3 sequence: CASSLSQRNGELFF. In nucleotides, the CDR3 is TGTGCCAGCAGCTTAAGCCAGCGGAACGGGGAGCTGTTTTTT.

The rearrangement links TRBV29-1 to TRBJ1-4; TRBD1 is a possible D gene (5 bases). Per the germline V gene, CDR1 is SQVTM and CDR2 is ANQGSEA. This CDR3 has 12 amino acids. The CDR3 DNA reads TGCACCTTTATAGGGGCGGATGAAAAACTGTTTTTT. Amino acids: CTFIGADEKLFF.

The CDR3 protein is CASSQLTQGKQYF. In DNA, the CDR3 is TGTGCCAGCAGCCAGTTGACCCAGGGCAAGCAGTACTTC. This sequence joins TRBV7-8 and TRBJ2-7; the D gene is possibly TRBD1 (5 bases). CDR3 size: 13 residues. V lost 5 bases, J lost 8 bases, and 16 bases lay in between. In germline, CDR1 is SGHVS, CDR2 FQNEAQ.

V is TRBV29-1 and J is TRBJ2-7, with 8 bases identical to TRBD1. The CDR3 extends over 15 amino acids. From germline, CDR1 is SQVTM and CDR2 ANQGSEA. The ends lost 5 bases at V and 1 base at J; junction bases unmatched: 10. The CDR3 region has the DNA TGCAGCGTTAGGACAGGGATGGTAAGGTCCTACGAGCAGTACTTC. It is translated as CSVRTGMVRSYEQYF.

The V gene is TRBV5-1, the J gene TRBJ1-1; D is unresolved. The CDR3 is made up of 13 amino acids. Between the trimmed V and J ends, which lost 0 bases and 4 bases, there was a span of 7 bases. CDR1 and CDR2 (germline): SGHRS, YFSETQ. The chain's CDR3 is CASSLGGITEAFF. The CDR3 bases are TGCGCCAGCAGCTTGGGAGGGATCACTGAAGCTTTCTTT.

This chain links TRBV7-8 with TRBJ1-2, with D perhaps TRBD1 (6 bases). Trimming took 2 bases from V and 8 from J, leaving 15 bases between them. This CDR3 has 14 residues. CDR1 is SGHVS, CDR2 FQNEAQ, per germline. The CDR3 loop is CASSLLLQGRGYTF. As DNA, the CDR3 is TGTGCCAGCAGCTTATTACTACAGGGCCGGGGCTACACCTTC. Full variable domain (rest looked up from reference TRBV7-8 and TRBJ1-2): GAGVSQSPRYKVAKRGQDVALRCDPISGHVSLFWYQQALGQGPEFLTYFQNEAQLDKSGLPSDRFFAERPEGSVSTLKIQRTQQEDSAVYLCASSLLLQGRGYTFGSGTRLTVV.

This chain links TRBV19 with TRBJ1-2; TRBD1 matches 7 bases. Trimming removed 5 bases from V and 2 bases from J; junction bases left unmatched: 5. The germline V gene has CDR1 LNHDA and CDR2 SQIVND (reference sequence). This CDR3 spans 14 amino acids. CDR3 sequence reads: CASSGGQSNYGYTF. The CDR3 region has the DNA TGTGCCAGTAGTGGGGGACAGTCGAACTATGGCTACACCTTC.

This chain connects TRBV7-2 to TRBJ1-2, with TRBD1 as a possible D gene (6 bases). CDR1 and CDR2 from the germline V gene are SGHTA and FQGNSA. Trimming removed 0 bases at V and 4 bases at J, with 12 bases between. The CDR3 covers 15 residues. The CDR3 loop reads CASSLAGRGTYGYTF. CDR3 DNA: TGTGCCAGCAGCTTAGCTGGCAGGGGCACCTATGGCTACACCTTC.

The V gene is TRBV6-2 or TRBV6-3, the J gene TRBJ1-2; D is perhaps TRBD1 (5 bases). Germline CDR1 is MNHEY and CDR2 is SVGEGT. This CDR3 comprises 15 residues. Trimming took off 6 bases at V and 3 bases at J, with 17 bases between the two ends. CDR3 region: CASSQGRRGDYGYTF. The CDR3 nucleotides read TGTGCCAGCAGCCAGGGACGGCGGGGGGACTATGGCTACACCTTC.

CDR3 DNA sequence: TGTGCCAGCACTCGACAGGGGAACTACGAGCAGTACTTC. Its protein product is CASTRQGNYEQYF. This chain connects TRBV2 to TRBJ2-7, with 8 positions matching TRBD1. This CDR3 contains 13 residues. Germline V gene data show CDR1 as SNHLY and CDR2 as FYNNEI. Unmatched junction bases numbered 5, after V lost 7 bases and J lost 3 bases.

This clone was recorded only once. The chain carries TRBV2 and TRBJ1-2; D call uncertain. The V end lost 5 bases, the J end lost 4 bases, and 8 bases lay between the germline ends. Per the germline V gene, CDR1 is SNHLY and CDR2 is FYNNEI. This CDR3 is 12 amino acids long. CDR3 sequence: CASSTETYGYTF. The DNA for the CDR3 is TGTGCCAGCAGTACGGAGACCTATGGCTACACCTTC.